The 17 T cell receptor beta chains presented below share a single source sample, sequenced in a study of T-cell memory formation after mild COVID-19. TCRdb reanalysed the 5' RACE reads using MiXCR and keeps one entry per CDR3 protein. The sample consists of about 340,000 distinct CDR3 sequences, about a sixth of them appearing once. Material: PBMCs or a T cell subset sorted from them (not recorded which). Receptors were obtained from a young man who had mild COVID-19 (a few samples of this study predate the infection). Cell type and time point are not known.

This clonotype was detected only a few times. This chain joins TRBV5-1 and TRBJ2-1, with D maybe TRBD1 (6 bases). The V and J ends lost 1 base and 11 bases respectively, with 16 bases between them. The CDR3 covers 14 residues. Germline CDR1 SGHRS, CDR2 YFSETQ. The CDR3 nucleotides read TGCGCCAGCAGCTTGTCGAGAGGGGGTACCAAGCAGTTCTTC. The encoded protein is CASSLSRGGTKQFF.

This clonotype was detected only a few times. The rearrangement links TRBV5-1 to TRBJ2-7; 10 bases match TRBD1. V shed 7 bases and J 5 bases; nucleotides not matched to a gene: 9. The CDR3 sequence is 14 residues long. Germline values: CDR1 SGHRS, CDR2 YFSETQ. The CDR3 sequence is CASSAGQGTHEQYV. The CDR3 DNA sequence: TGCGCCAGCTCGGCGGGACAGGGGACCCACGAGCAGTACGTC.

This clonotype was recorded a few times. One junction end disagrees with the germline gene, perhaps due to a read error. J is TRBJ2-1 and V is TRBV7-9; 11 nucleotides line up with TRBD2. Germline V gene sequence: CDR1 SEHNR, CDR2 FQNEAQ (reference sequence). The CDR3 runs to 11 residues. CDR3 bases: TGTGCCAGCAGCTTAACTAGCGGGGGAGCTTTC. Protein sequence: CASSLTSGGAF. The variable domain in full, with the rest retrieved from reference TRBV7-9 and TRBJ2-1, is DTGVSQNPRHKITKRGQNVTFRCDPISEHNRLYWYRQTLGQGPEFLTYFQNEAQLEKSRLLSDRFSAERPKGSFSTLEIQRTEQGDSAMYLCASSLTSGGAFGPGTRLTVL.

This clonotype was counted ten times or more. This chain connects TRBV30 to TRBJ1-6; D is undetermined. This CDR3 contains 13 residues. Trimming removed 0 bases at V and 7 bases at J, with 7 bases between. In germline, CDR1 is GTSNPN, CDR2 SVGIG (reference sequence). This CDR3 is CAWSVYENSPLHF. The CDR3 DNA reads as TGTGCCTGGAGTGTATACGAGAATTCACCCCTCCACTTT.

This clonotype was detected many times. The gene calls are TRBV7-2 and TRBJ2-3; TRBD1 matches at 9 bases. The germline gives CDR1 SGHTA, CDR2 FQGNSA. V lost 5 bases, J lost 5 bases, and 8 bases stayed unmatched. This CDR3 region has 15 residues. CDR3 loop: CASSLMGQGGDTQYF. In DNA form, the CDR3 reads TGTGCCAGCAGCCTGATGGGACAGGGAGGAGATACGCAGTATTTT.

This clonotype was seen more than once but under ten times. The V call is TRBV5-1, the J call TRBJ1-2; 8 nucleotides line up with TRBD1. With V trimmed by 4 bases and J by 7 bases, 12 bases remained unmatched. CDR1 and CDR2 from the germline V gene are SGHRS and YFSETQ. The CDR3 is 15 residues long. The CDR3 protein is CASSPTDRGPSGYTF. The CDR3 region has the DNA TGCGCCAGCAGCCCCACAGACAGGGGCCCTTCTGGCTACACCTTC.

This clonotype has more than one count but fewer than ten. The chain is built from TRBV7-3 and TRBJ2-1; D might be TRBD1 or TRBD2, each matching 6 bases. V dropped 2 bases and J dropped 10 bases, with 9 bases sitting between them. Germline values: CDR1 SGHTA, CDR2 FQGTGA. The CDR3 totals 12 residues. CDR3 nucleotides: TGTGCCAGCAGCTTAGGGGGGACAGAGCAGTTCTTC. Protein product: CASSLGGTEQFF.

About this clonotype: An end of the junction does not agree with germline; a read error may underlie this. In nucleotides, the CDR3 is TGTGCCCTCAGTGAGAAAAATTCCAGGAGCTCCTACGAGCAGTACTTC. This codes for CALSEKNSRSSYEQYF. The genes are TRBV10-3 and TRBJ2-7; D is ambiguous. The germline gives CDR1 ENHRY, CDR2 SYGVKD. CDR3 length: 16 amino acids.

There are a few counts of this clonotype. CDR3 region: CASRPHRDRAYEQYV. The CDR3 DNA reads TGTGCCAGCAGACCCCACCGGGACCGAGCCTACGAGCAGTACGTC. The V gene is TRBV6-2 or TRBV6-3, the J gene TRBJ2-7; possibly TRBD1 or TRBD2 for D (5 bases each). The CDR3 extends over 15 amino acids. Trimming pared 6 bases from V and 2 bases from J, leaving 17 bases between. CDR1 and CDR2 (germline): MNHEY, SVGEGT.

The sample holds a few counts of this clonotype. The chain joins TRBV7-9 to TRBJ2-2; possibly TRBD1 for D (6 bases). V was shortened by 0 bases and J by 0 bases, with 8 bases between the two germline ends. Germline CDR1 is SEHNR and CDR2 is FQNEAQ (reference sequence). This CDR3 is built from 16 residues. CDR3 sequence reads: CASSLAGAPNTGELFF. The CDR3 DNA is TGTGCCAGCAGCTTAGCGGGGGCCCCGAACACCGGGGAGCTGTTTTTT.

This chain uses TRBV7-8 with TRBJ1-5; no definite D call. Trimming removed 5 bases from V and 2 bases from J, with 16 bases in between. The CDR3 has 16 amino acids. Germline CDR1 SGHVS, CDR2 FQNEAQ. The CDR3 loop reads CASSAALGAGNQPQHF. CDR3 bases: TGTGCCAGCAGCGCGGCGTTGGGAGCGGGCAATCAGCCCCAGCATTTT.

Only a few counts were recorded for this clonotype. The V call is TRBV7-2, the J call TRBJ1-5; D unclear. This CDR3 is 14 amino acids long. The germline CDR1 and CDR2 sequences are SGHTA and FQGNSA. V lost 5 bases, J lost 8 bases, and 16 bases lay in between. CDR3 coding DNA: TGTGCCAGCAGCCCCCGATTTGGGATTGAGCCCCAGCATTTT. Residues: CASSPRFGIEPQHF.

This clonotype was counted only a few times. The chain recombines TRBV7-2 with TRBJ2-5; 9 bases match TRBD1. Germline assignment: CDR1 SGHTA and CDR2 FQGNSA. The CDR3 has 15 residues. V was pared by 4 bases and J by 3 bases, with 6 bases of the junction left unmatched. The CDR3 region has the DNA TGTGCCAGCAGCTCACCCGGGACAGGGAAAGAGACCCAGTACTTC. Amino acids: CASSSPGTGKETQYF.

This clonotype has a handful of counts. The chain has TRBV27 and TRBJ2-1; tentatively, D is TRBD1 (5 bases). CDR3 length: 15 amino acids. Per the germline V gene, CDR1 is MNHEY and CDR2 is SMNVEV (reference sequence). V was cut by 5 bases and J by 3 bases, with 14 bases left in between. The CDR3, as DNA: TGTGCCAGCAGTGGCGAAGGGGCTGTCTACAATGAGCAGTTCTTC. Translation: CASSGEGAVYNEQFF.

CDR3 region: CASSLRHKNTEAFF. The CDR3 DNA is TGTGCCAGCAGCCTCCGACACAAGAACACTGAAGCTTTCTTT. This chain uses TRBV3-1 with TRBJ1-1; D not certain. CDR1 and CDR2 (germline): LGHDT, YNNKEL (reference sequence). V was cut by 4 bases and J by 1 base, with 10 bases left in between. This CDR3 contains 14 residues.

At least ten counts were recorded for this clonotype. The chain joins TRBV5-1 to TRBJ2-7, with 10 bases that match TRBD2. After removal of 5 bases from V and 0 bases from J, the junction contained 5 bases not matched to a gene. The CDR3 has 15 residues. Per the germline V gene, CDR1 is SGHRS and CDR2 is YFSETQ. The chain's CDR3 is CASSPGLAASYEQYF. The CDR3 bases are TGCGCCAGCAGTCCTGGACTAGCGGCCTCCTACGAGCAGTACTTC.

The V gene is TRBV18, the J gene TRBJ2-3; D possibly corresponds to TRBD2 (6 bases). CDR1 KGHSH and CDR2 LQKENI come from the germline V gene. The V and J ends lost 1 base and 0 bases respectively, with 8 bases between them. The CDR3 is 15 amino acids. CDR3: CASSPQAGSTDTQYF. The CDR3 nucleotides are TGTGCCAGCTCACCACAGGCGGGAAGCACAGATACGCAGTATTTT.